This section outlines one T cell receptor beta chain sequence together with its context. It has no known antigen specificity. No base quality values were provided; no much bigger clone lies one nucleotide off. CDR1 and CDR2 were assigned from the germline V gene as SGHVS and FNYEAQ. From V the trimming removes 3 bases and from J it removes 3 bases, while the gene matches leave 9 bases of the junction unaccounted for. Including the terminal cysteine and phenylalanine, the CDR3 comprises 18 residues. The retained sequence is limited to the CDR3, 54 bases, with the frame set at the first base. This sample stems from a study of T cells in localized non-small cell lung cancer (dated by TCRdb to the early 2020s). For context, the study as a whole: The study analyzed T cell repertoires of about 230 early-stage NSCLC patients, comparing tumors and uninvolved tumor-adjacent lungs. The cohort was made up of roughly 250 treatment-naive NSCLC patients whose localized lung tumors had been resected. Of the NSCLC patients, 120 to 150 were male and roughly 110 were female, and the mean age was approximately 66 years.

The immunoSEQ Assay was used to sequence TCR beta CDR3 regions from DNA. In the paper's pipeline: T cell density was computed as TCR beta template counts normalized to usable DNA estimated by amplifying housekeeping genes. The preseqR package was used to estimate richness by extrapolating to 400,000 templates for PBMC samples and to 120,000 templates for tissue samples. Clonality was taken to be one minus Pielou's evenness. To identify tissue-enriched TCRs, differential abundance testing was run on productive amino-acid clonotypes with a minimum total count of 5 and an alpha of 0.1. The Jaccard Index and the Morisita Overlap Index were used to measure repertoire overlap between compartments. GLIPH clustered TCR beta CDR3s with public tetramer-defined viral CDR3s; viral motifs required at least three viral sequences plus V-gene enrichment. The table comes from immuneACCESS by way of TCRdb, which keeps in-frame sequences with V and J called. Part of the clones is missing from these tables; in studies checked, under half for an unresolved V gene and the rest for unknown reasons. V and J calls and clone size come straight from that table; D and trimming were deduced from the DNA. Counted in this sample were tens of thousands of clones; around 80% of them appeared once. Approximately 35% of the sample is held by the ten biggest clonotypes.

At diagnosis, peripheral blood, uninvolved tumor-adjacent lung and tumor were collected and were preserved as a mix of fresh-frozen and FFPE material. For TCR repertoire profiling, the blood samples were analyzed as peripheral blood mononuclear cells. Paper-wide results and their limitations: Higher T cell density in blood was associated with longer overall survival, whereas higher clonality in adjacent lung was associated with shorter survival. Because multi-region sequencing of the tumors was not done, intratumor heterogeneity could not be ruled out. Since the design was exploratory, TCR variables were selected using unadjusted p-values with no false-discovery rate correction. A median of roughly 60 of the top 100 tumor clones turned up in the paired uninvolved adjacent lung, and approximately 30 of those clones also ranked among the top 100 of that same adjacent lung. Uninvolved tumor-adjacent lung showed the highest T cell clonality, higher than tumor, which suggests more focused antigenic responses in the uninvolved tumor-adjacent lung.

The source was peripheral blood, collected before any cancer treatment. The chain was built from TRBV7-6 and TRBJ2-6; the junction holds 9 bases that match TRBD1. The sequence was collected from an older male donor with stage II squamous cell lung carcinoma. The DNA is TGTGCCAGCAGCTTGAATCCGGGACAGGGCGGTGGGGCCAACGTCCTGACTTTC. This encodes CASSLNPGQGGGANVLTF.